This T cell receptor (beta chain) was identified during a study of blood T cell repertoires in COVID-19. Study in general: The United States, Italy and Spain were the sources of the acute and convalescent COVID-19 samples. T cells, B-cell-depleted T cells, or PBMCs supplied cDNA or gDNA.

Original data processing: Using reference gene primer amplification, nucleated cell counts were estimated. TCRdb's copy holds only in-frame clones and misses some; the assay was immunoSEQ multiplex PCR. For V, J and clone size, that table is used; D and trimming come from the DNA. The sample includes 80,000 to 100,000 clones, roughly 79% of them seen just once. Germline V gene lookup returns CDR1 LGHDT and CDR2 YNNKEL (reference sequence). CDR3 length: 15 residues. Trimming removed 0 bases at V and 13 bases at J, with 19 bases between. The sample taken for sequencing was peripheral blood. The chain employs TRBV3-1 (or the pseudogene TRBV3-2) and TRBJ2-1, with a possible D match to TRBD2 (5 bases). The TCR was taken from a human donor in a cohort sampled during active COVID-19. CDR3 in amino acids: CASSQDSPGVARQFF. The DNA for the CDR3 is TGTGCCAGCAGCCAAGATTCCCCGGGCGTAGCGCGACAGTTCTTC.